The clone carrying this TCR beta chain was counted a few times. The CDR3 extends over 13 amino acids. V lost 4 bases, J lost 9 bases, and 4 bases stayed unmatched. Per the germline V gene, CDR1 is SGHTA and CDR2 is FQGNSA. This specimen comes from a study of T-cell reconstitution after alpha-beta-depleted transplantation in children. During its preparation, the TCRbeta library received unique molecular identifiers. MiXCR was run by TCRdb on the PCR reads, yielding one entry per CDR3 protein. The sample gives about 78,000 distinct CDR3 sequences, approximately 14% of which show up once; 27% is in the top ten.

The sequences come from PBMCs, mostly from graft donor cells, collected 180 days after TCRalphabeta/CD19-depleted stem cell transplant. This clonotype was sampled from a male patient between 2 and 9 years old who had a stem cell transplant for acute lymphoblastic leukemia, so the T cells may come from the graft donor. This chain links TRBV7-2 with TRBJ2-4; 9 nucleotides align to TRBD1. CDR3 amino acids: CASSSGQGGIQYF. The CDR3 DNA reads as TGTGCCAGCAGCTCGGGACAGGGTGGCATTCAGTACTTC. Based on the CDR3 plus reference TRBV7-2 and TRBJ2-4, the full variable domain is GAGVSQSPSNKVTEKGKDVELRCDPISGHTALYWYRQSLGQGLEFLIYFQGNSAPDKSGLPSDRFSAERTGGSVSTLTIQRTQQEDSAVYLCASSSGQGGIQYFGAGTRLSVL.